This T cell receptor beta chain was obtained from a study of blood T cell repertoires in COVID-19. Study-wide background: Whether acute or convalescent, the COVID-19 samples came from the United States, Italy and Spain. Sources were T cells, B-cell-depleted T cells, or PBMCs; the material itself was cDNA or gDNA.

The authors' processing: Reference gene primer amplification gave estimated nucleated cell counts. TCRdb's table, derived via immunoSEQ multiplex PCR, lists solely in-frame clones and lacks some. D and trimming come from the DNA, and the V and J calls and clone size come from that table. The sample has about 59,000 clones; around 86% are singletons. CDR1 is SGHRS and CDR2 is YFSETQ in the germline V gene. Between the trimmed V and J ends, which lost 0 bases and 3 bases, there was a span of 10 bases. There are 15 residues in the CDR3. The chain employs TRBV5-1 and TRBJ1-3; possible D gene TRBD1, 5 bases. The origin of this receptor is a woman of 80 years or more with acute or convalescent COVID-19. The material sequenced was peripheral blood. The CDR3 bases are TGCGCCAGCAGCTTGGACCAGGGCTTTGGAAACACCATATATTTT. Its translation: CASSLDQGFGNTIYF.